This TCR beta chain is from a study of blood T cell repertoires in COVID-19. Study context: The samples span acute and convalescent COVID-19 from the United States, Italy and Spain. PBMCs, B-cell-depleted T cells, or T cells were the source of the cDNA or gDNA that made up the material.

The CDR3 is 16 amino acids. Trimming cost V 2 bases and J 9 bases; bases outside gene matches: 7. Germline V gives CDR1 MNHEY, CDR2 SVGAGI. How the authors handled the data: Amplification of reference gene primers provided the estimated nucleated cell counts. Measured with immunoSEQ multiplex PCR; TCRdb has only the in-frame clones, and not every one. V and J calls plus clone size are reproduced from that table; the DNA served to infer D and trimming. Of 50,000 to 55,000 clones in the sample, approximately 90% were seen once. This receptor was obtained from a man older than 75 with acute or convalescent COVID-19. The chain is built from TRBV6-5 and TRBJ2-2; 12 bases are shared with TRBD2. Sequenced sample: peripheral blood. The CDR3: CASSYRTSGVRRELFF. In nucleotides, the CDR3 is TGTGCCAGCAGTTACCGGACTAGCGGGGTTCGCAGGGAGCTGTTTTTT.